The present T cell receptor (beta chain) was sequenced within a study of blood T cells in healthy people across ages. This clonotype was observed a few times. Its antigen remains unknown. The CDR3 is 17 residues long. The germline CDR1 and CDR2 sequences are SGHRS and YFSETQ. Losses at the gene ends were 4 bases for V and 4 bases for J; bases not matched to a gene: 9. Sample-barcoded 5' priming and a J-beta primer mix drove a second PCR of about 7 to 12 cycles. A template-switch adaptor that had 12 random nucleotides put a tag on each cDNA molecule. Per-sample output comprised a minimum of 2.5 million paired-end reads containing CDR3. TCRdb processed the 5' RACE reads anew with MiXCR; each CDR3 protein has one entry. This table has 1.5 million to 2 million distinct CDR3 sequences, 49% appearing once. Study-wide results and limits: One million T cells yielded diversity estimates that were considered underestimates. When set beside aged donors, long-lived donors presented more naive CD4+ cells and higher diversity.

Sequencing was done on a sample of blood. The chain employs TRBV5-1 and TRBJ2-5; 14 bases fit TRBD2. This receptor was taken from a woman aged 40 to 50 in good health. CDR3 residues: CASSPRTSGGSLETQYF. The CDR3, as DNA: TGCGCCAGCAGCCCGAGGACTAGCGGGGGGTCATTAGAGACCCAGTACTTC.